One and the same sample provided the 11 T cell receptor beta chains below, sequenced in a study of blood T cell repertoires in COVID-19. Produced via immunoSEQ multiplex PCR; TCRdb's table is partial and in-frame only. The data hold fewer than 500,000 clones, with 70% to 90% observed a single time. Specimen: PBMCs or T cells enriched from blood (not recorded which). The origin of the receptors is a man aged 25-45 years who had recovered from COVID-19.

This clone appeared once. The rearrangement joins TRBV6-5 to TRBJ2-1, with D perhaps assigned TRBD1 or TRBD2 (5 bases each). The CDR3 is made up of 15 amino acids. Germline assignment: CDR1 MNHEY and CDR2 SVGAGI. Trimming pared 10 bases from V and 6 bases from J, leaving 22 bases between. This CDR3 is CATRERSSLRNEQFF. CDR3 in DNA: TGTGCCACCAGGGAGAGGTCCTCCCTACGCAATGAGCAGTTCTTC.

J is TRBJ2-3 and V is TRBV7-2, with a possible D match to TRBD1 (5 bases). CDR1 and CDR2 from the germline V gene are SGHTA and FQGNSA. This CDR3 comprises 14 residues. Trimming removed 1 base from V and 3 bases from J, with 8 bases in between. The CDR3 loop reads CASSLVGVTDTQYF. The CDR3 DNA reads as TGTGCCAGCAGCTTAGTAGGGGTGACAGATACGCAGTATTTT. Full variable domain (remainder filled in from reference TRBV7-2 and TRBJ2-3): GAGVSQSPSNKVTEKGKDVELRCDPISGHTALYWYRQSLGQGLEFLIYFQGNSAPDKSGLPSDRFSAERTGGSVSTLTIQRTQQEDSAVYLCASSLVGVTDTQYFGPGTRLTVL.

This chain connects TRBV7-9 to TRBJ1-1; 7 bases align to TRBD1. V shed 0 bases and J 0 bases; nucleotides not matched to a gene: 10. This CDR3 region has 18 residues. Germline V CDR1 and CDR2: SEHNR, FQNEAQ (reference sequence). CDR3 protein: CASSLALAARGVNTEAFF. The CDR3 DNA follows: TGTGCCAGCAGCTTAGCGCTGGCGGCCAGGGGGGTGAACACTGAAGCTTTCTTT.

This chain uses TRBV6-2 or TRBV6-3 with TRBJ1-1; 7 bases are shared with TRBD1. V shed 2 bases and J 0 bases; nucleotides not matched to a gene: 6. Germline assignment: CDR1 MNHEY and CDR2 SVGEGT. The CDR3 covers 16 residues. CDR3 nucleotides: TGTGCCAGCAGTTACCTGGAGGGACAGTTGAACACTGAAGCTTTCTTT. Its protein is CASSYLEGQLNTEAFF.

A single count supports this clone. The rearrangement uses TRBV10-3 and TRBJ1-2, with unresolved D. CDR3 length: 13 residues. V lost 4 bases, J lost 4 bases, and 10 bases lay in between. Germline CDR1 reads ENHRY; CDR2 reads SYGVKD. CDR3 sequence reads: CAISAGFGYGYTF. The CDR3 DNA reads TGTGCCATCAGTGCGGGATTCGGCTATGGCTACACCTTC.

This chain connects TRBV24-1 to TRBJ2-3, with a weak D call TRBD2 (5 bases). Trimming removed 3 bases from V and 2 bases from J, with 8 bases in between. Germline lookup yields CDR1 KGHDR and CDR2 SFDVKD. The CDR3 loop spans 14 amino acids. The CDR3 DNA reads TGTGCCACCAGTGATACGGGATCCACAGATACGCAGTATTTT. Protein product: CATSDTGSTDTQYF.

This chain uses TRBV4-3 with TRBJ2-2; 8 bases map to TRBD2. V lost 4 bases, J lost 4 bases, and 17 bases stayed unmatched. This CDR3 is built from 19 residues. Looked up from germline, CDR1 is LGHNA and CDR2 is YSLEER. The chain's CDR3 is CASSPSGLGGGPFTGELFF. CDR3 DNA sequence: TGCGCCAGCAGCCCCAGTGGCTTAGGCGGGGGGCCTTTCACCGGGGAGCTGTTTTTT.

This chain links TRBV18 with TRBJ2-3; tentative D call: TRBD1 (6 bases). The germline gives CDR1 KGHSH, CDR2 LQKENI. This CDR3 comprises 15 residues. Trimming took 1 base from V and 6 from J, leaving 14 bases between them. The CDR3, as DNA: TGTGCCAGCTCACCACAACAGGGATCTAAGGATACGCAGTATTTT. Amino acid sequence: CASSPQQGSKDTQYF.

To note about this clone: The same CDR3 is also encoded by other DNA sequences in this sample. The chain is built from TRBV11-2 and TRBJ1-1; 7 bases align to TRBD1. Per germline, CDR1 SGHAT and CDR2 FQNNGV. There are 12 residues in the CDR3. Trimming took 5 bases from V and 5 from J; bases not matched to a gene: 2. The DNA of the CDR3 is TGTGCCAGCAGCCCAGGGGGAACTGAAGCTTTCTTT. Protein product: CASSPGGTEAFF. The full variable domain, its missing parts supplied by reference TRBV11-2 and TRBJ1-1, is EAGVAQSPRYKIIEKRQSVAFWCNPISGHATLYWYQQILGQGPKLLIQFQNNGVVDDSQLPKDRFSAERLKGVDSTLKIQPAKLEDSAVYLCASSPGGTEAFFGQGTRLTVV.

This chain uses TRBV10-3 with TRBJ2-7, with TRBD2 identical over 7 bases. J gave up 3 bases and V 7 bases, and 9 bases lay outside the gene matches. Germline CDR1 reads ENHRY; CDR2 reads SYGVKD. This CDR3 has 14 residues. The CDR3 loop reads CAIKGRESSYEQYF. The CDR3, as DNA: TGTGCCATCAAGGGGAGGGAATCAAGCTACGAGCAGTACTTC.

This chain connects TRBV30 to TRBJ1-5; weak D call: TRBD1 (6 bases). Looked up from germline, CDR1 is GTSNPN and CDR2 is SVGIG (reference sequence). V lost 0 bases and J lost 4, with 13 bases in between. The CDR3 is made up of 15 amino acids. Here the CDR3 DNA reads TGTGCCTGGAGTGTACTTGGGACACCGAATCAGCCCCAGCATTTT. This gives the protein CAWSVLGTPNQPQHF.